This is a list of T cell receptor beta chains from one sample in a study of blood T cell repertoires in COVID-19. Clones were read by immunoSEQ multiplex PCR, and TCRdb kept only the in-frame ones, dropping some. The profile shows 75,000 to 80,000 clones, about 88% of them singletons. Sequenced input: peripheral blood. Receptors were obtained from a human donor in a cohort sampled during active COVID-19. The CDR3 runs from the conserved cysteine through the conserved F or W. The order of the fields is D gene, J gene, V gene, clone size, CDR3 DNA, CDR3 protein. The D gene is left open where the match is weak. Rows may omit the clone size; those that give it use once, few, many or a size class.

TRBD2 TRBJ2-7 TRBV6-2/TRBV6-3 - TGTGCCAGCAGCACTCTAGCGGGAGCGGGCGAGCAGTACTTC CASSTLAGAGEQYF
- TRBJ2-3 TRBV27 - TGTGCCAGCAGTTTTGAGGGGGTCGGCACAGATACGCAGTATTTT CASSFEGVGTDTQYF
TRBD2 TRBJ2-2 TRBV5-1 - TGCGCCAGCAGCTCGAGGGTTAGCGGGACCGGGGAGCTGTTTTTT CASSSRVSGTGELFF
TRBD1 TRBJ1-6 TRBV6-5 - TGTGCCAGCAGTTACGGACAGGGGGTGCCACCCCTCCACTTT CASSYGQGVPPLHF
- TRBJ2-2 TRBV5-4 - TGTGCCAGCAGCCTATTAGGGGCCGGGGAGCTGTTTTTT CASSLLGAGELFF
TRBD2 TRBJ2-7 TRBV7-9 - TGTGCCAGCAGCCTTGGAGCGGGAGGTTACGAGCAGTACTTC CASSLGAGGYEQYF
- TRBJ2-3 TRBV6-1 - TGTGCCAGCAGTGAAGGGGCGGGGGCCAGGACAGATACGCAGTATTTT CASSEGAGARTDTQYF
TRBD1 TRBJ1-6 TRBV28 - TGTGCCAGCAGCCCACGCCCGGGACAGCTCTATTCACCCCTCCACTTT CASSPRPGQLYSPLHF
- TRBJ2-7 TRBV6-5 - TGTGCCAGCAGTTACTCGCTTACAGGGTCCTACGAGCAGTACTTC CASSYSLTGSYEQYF
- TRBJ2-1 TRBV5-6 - TGTGCCAGCAGCTTGTGGGCGGGAATGTCCTACAATGAGCAGTTCTTC CASSLWAGMSYNEQFF
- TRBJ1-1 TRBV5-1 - TGCGCCAGCAGCTCGGACACCACGAACACTGAAGCTTTCTTT CASSSDTTNTEAFF
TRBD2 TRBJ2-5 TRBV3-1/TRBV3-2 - TGTGCCAGCAGACGACTAGCGGGTGAAGAGACCCAGTACTTC CASRRLAGEETQYF
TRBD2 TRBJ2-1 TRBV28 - TGTGCCAGCAGTTTCAACCGGGGGGGGGTCAATGAGCAGTTCTTC CASSFNRGGVNEQFF
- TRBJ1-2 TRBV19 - TGTGCCAGTAGTATAGATCCACGGAAAACAGAGATCTATGGCTACACCTTC CASSIDPRKTEIYGYTF
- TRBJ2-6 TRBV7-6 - TGTGCCAGCAGCTTAGGGACAGGGAGGGCTGGGGCCAACGTCCTGACTTTC CASSLGTGRAGANVLTF
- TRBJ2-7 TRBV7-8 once TGTGCCAGCAGCTTAGCCCGGGGCTACGAGCAGTACTTC CASSLARGYEQYF
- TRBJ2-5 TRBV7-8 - TGTGCCAGCAGCTTTTTCGTTGGACTCCAAGAGACCCAGTACTTC CASSFFVGLQETQYF
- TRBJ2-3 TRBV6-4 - TGTGCCAGCAGTGACCCCGTCCCTCCAACTAGCACAGATACGCAGTATTTT CASSDPVPPTSTDTQYF
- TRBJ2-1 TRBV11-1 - TGTGCCAGCAGCTTTTCTACGGGAGAGGTCGACAATGAGCAGTTCTTC CASSFSTGEVDNEQFF
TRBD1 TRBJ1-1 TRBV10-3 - TGTGCCATCAGTGAGTCGTGGGCGGGGACAGGGGTCACTGAAGCTTTCTTT CAISESWAGTGVTEAFF
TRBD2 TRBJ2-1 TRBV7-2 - TGTGCCAGCAGCCAAACGGGCTCCTCAATAGCGGGAAGAAGGATTGAGCAGTTCTTC CASSQTGSSIAGRRIEQFF
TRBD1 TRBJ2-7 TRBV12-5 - TGTGCTAGTGGTCCAGGGACAGGGTCCTACGAGCAGTACTTC CASGPGTGSYEQYF
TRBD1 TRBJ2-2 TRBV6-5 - TGTGCCAGCATCTTAGGACAGGGGGCCACCGGGGAGCTGTTTTTT CASILGQGATGELFF
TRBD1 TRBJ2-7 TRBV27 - TGTGCCAGCAGCCCAGACAGGGGCAACGAGCAGTACTTC CASSPDRGNEQYF
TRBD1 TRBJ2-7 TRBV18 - TGTGCCAGCTCGTCCGGGACAGGGGCGGGCGAGCAGTACTTC CASSSGTGAGEQYF
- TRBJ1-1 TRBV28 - TGTGCCAGCAGTTTACGGGATCACGGAGTGACTGAAGCTTTCTTT CASSLRDHGVTEAFF
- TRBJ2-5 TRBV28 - TGTGCCAGCAGTTCAACCGGGGAGACCCAGTACTTC CASSSTGETQYF
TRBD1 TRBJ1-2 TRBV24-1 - TGTGCCACCAGTGATAACTCCCAGGGGGCGGCTGGCTACACCTTC CATSDNSQGAAGYTF
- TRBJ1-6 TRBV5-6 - TGTGCCAGCAGCGTAGGGACATGGGATAATTCACCCCTCCACTTT CASSVGTWDNSPLHF
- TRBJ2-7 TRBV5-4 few TGTGCCAGCAGCTTGCCAGGGGCCTACGAGCAGTACTTC CASSLPGAYEQYF
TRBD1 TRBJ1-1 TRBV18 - TGTGCCAGCTCACCATTAGTAGGACAGGGGACTGAAGCTTTCTTT CASSPLVGQGTEAFF
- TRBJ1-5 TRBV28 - TGTGCCAGCAGTCTCGGCGGCAGCAGCAATCAGCCCCAGCATTTT CASSLGGSSNQPQHF
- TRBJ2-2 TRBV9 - TGTGCCAGCAGCGTAGCGTTTCCAGGCGGGGAGCTGTTTTTT CASSVAFPGGELFF
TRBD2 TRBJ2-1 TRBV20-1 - TGCAGTGCTAGTGCTAGCGGGAGTTTTAGTGAGCAGTTCTTC CSASASGSFSEQFF
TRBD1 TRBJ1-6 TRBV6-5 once TGTGCCAGCAGTACGAGGGACAGGGGGCATTCACCCCTCCACTTT CASSTRDRGHSPLHF
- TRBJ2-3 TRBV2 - TGTGCCAGCCGCGGAGCAAGCACAGATACGCAGTATTTT CASRGASTDTQYF
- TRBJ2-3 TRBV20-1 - TGCAGTGCTAGAACAGGGACGGCGCAGTATTTT CSARTGTAQYF
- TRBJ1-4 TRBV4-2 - TGTGCCAGCAGCCAAGATCTGAGGGACATCAACCTGTTTTTT CASSQDLRDINLFF
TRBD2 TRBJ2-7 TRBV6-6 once TGTGCCAGCAGTTCTACTAGCGGTGCCTACGAGCAGTACTTC CASSSTSGAYEQYF
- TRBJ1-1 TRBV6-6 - TGTGCCAGCATAGGGGAGGGATTTTTCCCTGAAGCTTTCTTT CASIGEGFFPEAFF
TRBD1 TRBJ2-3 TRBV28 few TGTGCCAGCAGTTCCGGGGACAGACGCACAGATACGCAGTATTTT CASSSGDRRTDTQYF
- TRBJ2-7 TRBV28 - TGTGCCAGCAGTCAAGGGGCTAGCTACGAGCAGTACTTC CASSQGASYEQYF
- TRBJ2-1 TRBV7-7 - TGTGCTAGCAGCTTAGACAGATGGAATGAGCAGTTCTTC CASSLDRWNEQFF
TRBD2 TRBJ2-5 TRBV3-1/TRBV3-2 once TGTGCCAGCACCCCTCTAGCGGGGGAGACCCAGTACTTC CASTPLAGETQYF
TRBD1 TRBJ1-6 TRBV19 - TGTGCCAGTATGGACAGGGTAGGACTTTCACCCCTCCACTTT CASMDRVGLSPLHF
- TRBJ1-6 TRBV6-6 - TGTGCCAGCAGTCAAAGGGGCGCTTTGAATAATTCACCCCTCCACTTT CASSQRGALNNSPLHF
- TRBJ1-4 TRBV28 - TGTGCCAGCAGTTTTCAGCAGGGGTATAATGAAAAACTGTTTTTT CASSFQQGYNEKLFF
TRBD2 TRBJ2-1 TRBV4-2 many TGTGCCAGCAGCCTAAGCGGGAGGAACAATGAGCAGTTCTTC CASSLSGRNNEQFF
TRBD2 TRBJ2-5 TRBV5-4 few TGTGCCAGCAGCCGGACTAGCGGGCTCCAAGAGACCCAGTACTTC CASSRTSGLQETQYF
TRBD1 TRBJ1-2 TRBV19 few TGTGCCAGTAGGCCAGGGGGCGCGAACTATGGCTACACCTTC CASRPGGANYGYTF
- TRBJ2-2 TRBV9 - TGTGCCAGCAGCCTCTCCGGGGAGCTGTTTTTT CASSLSGELFF
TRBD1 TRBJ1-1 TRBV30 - TGTGCCTGGAGGAGACAGGGGAACACTGAAGCTTTCTTT CAWRRQGNTEAFF
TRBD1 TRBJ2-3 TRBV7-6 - TGTGCCAGCAGCTCCCCGGGACAGCACACAGATACGCAGTATTTT CASSSPGQHTDTQYF